The 12 T cell receptor beta chains in this list originate from one sample, sequenced in a study of shared clonotypes between healthy human individuals. Method: immunoSEQ multiplex PCR; TCRdb's copy keeps in-frame clones and lacks some. The table has roughly 510,000 clones, roughly 85% seen once; the top ten hold 9.5% to 15%. Sample: PBMCs. Receptors were obtained from a woman aged 40 to 50 in good health. Some clones in this sample may be carry-over from other donors' samples.

This chain joins TRBV6-6 and TRBJ2-1; 7 positions match TRBD2. CDR1 is MNHNY, CDR2 SVGAGI, per germline (reference sequence). The V segment lost 7 bases and the J segment 4 bases; nucleotides outside the gene matches: 13. This CDR3 contains 16 residues. The CDR3 DNA sequence: TGTGCCAGCACCCCACGTGGCGGGAGAAGGTACAATGAGCAGTTCTTC. It encodes CASTPRGGRRYNEQFF.

The V call is TRBV5-4, the J call TRBJ1-3, with D maybe TRBD1 (6 bases). This CDR3 is built from 14 residues. V shed 2 bases and J shed 4 bases, with 10 bases lying between them. In germline, CDR1 is SGHNT, CDR2 YYREEE (reference sequence). CDR3 sequence reads: CASSFTGFGNTIYF. The CDR3 coding sequence is TGTGCCAGCAGCTTTACAGGGTTCGGAAACACCATATATTTT.

The chain links TRBV15 to TRBJ2-3; tentative D call: TRBD2 (5 bases). With 0 bases removed from V and 0 bases from J, the gap between germline ends came to 10 bases. Germline V gene sequence: CDR1 LNHNV, CDR2 YYDKDF (reference sequence). This CDR3 region has 16 residues. The CDR3 nucleotides are TGTGCCACCAGCAGAGATCTAGCAGCTAGCACAGATACGCAGTATTTT. This codes for CATSRDLAASTDTQYF.

The chain links TRBV7-8 to TRBJ1-2; D unresolved. V shed 5 bases and J shed 4 bases, with 17 bases lying between them. This CDR3 spans 15 amino acids. In germline, CDR1 is SGHVS, CDR2 FQNEAQ. Here the CDR3 DNA reads TGTGCCAGCAGCCTCGGACGGCGTCTCCCCTATGGCTACACCTTC. Its translation is CASSLGRRLPYGYTF. Supplemented by reference TRBV7-8 and TRBJ1-2, the full variable domain reads GAGVSQSPRYKVAKRGQDVALRCDPISGHVSLFWYQQALGQGPEFLTYFQNEAQLDKSGLPSDRFFAERPEGSVSTLKIQRTQQEDSAVYLCASSLGRRLPYGYTFGSGTRLTVV.

This clone has more than one count but fewer than ten. The chain carries TRBV19 and TRBJ2-1, with 12 positions matching TRBD2. The trim removed 9 bases at V and 6 bases at J, leaving 6 bases unmatched. Germline CDR1 is LNHDA and CDR2 is SQIVND (reference sequence). This CDR3 spans 14 amino acids. The CDR3 coding sequence is TGTGCCAGCAAGGGACTAGCGGGCGTCAATGAGCAGTTCTTC. The encoded protein is CASKGLAGVNEQFF.

CDR3 nucleotide sequence: TGTGCCAGCAACTTCCTAATTGGCGGGTCACCCTACGAGCAGTACTTC. It yields the protein CASNFLIGGSPYEQYF. The chain is built from TRBV11-2 and TRBJ2-7; D possibly corresponds to TRBD2 (5 bases). Germline CDR1 reads SGHAT; CDR2 reads FQNNGV. V shed 7 bases and J shed 2 bases, with 21 bases lying between them. The CDR3 has 16 residues.

The chain carries TRBV10-2 and TRBJ2-2; D perhaps matches TRBD1 (5 bases). Germline V gene sequence: CDR1 WSHSY, CDR2 SAAADI. V lost 7 bases and J lost 0, with 9 bases in between. The CDR3 has 14 amino acids. The CDR3 is CASKGYSNTGELFF. The CDR3, as DNA: TGCGCCAGCAAGGGGTATTCGAACACCGGGGAGCTGTTTTTT.

The V and J genes are TRBV7-2 and TRBJ2-5; 8 bases agree with TRBD2. Germline CDR1 is SGHTA and CDR2 is FQGNSA. This CDR3 spans 15 amino acids. J lost 2 bases, V lost 1 base, and 3 bases had no gene match. CDR3 nucleotide sequence: TGTGCCAGCAGCTTAGGACTAGCGTTACAAGAGACCCAGTACTTC. Translating gives CASSLGLALQETQYF.

This clone was found once. The chain recombines TRBV7-9 with TRBJ2-5; 12 bases align to TRBD2. From germline, CDR1 is SEHNR and CDR2 FQNEAQ (reference sequence). Trimming at V came to 1 base and at J to 5 bases, leaving 2 bases not matched to a gene. The CDR3 runs 15 residues. Here the CDR3 reads CASSLGTSGMETQYF. In DNA, the CDR3 is TGTGCCAGCAGCTTAGGGACTAGCGGGATGGAGACCCAGTACTTC. Complete variable domain (other parts from reference TRBV7-9 and TRBJ2-5): DTGVSQNPRHKITKRGQNVTFRCDPISEHNRLYWYRQTLGQGPEFLTYFQNEAQLEKSRLLSDRFSAERPKGSFSTLEIQRTEQGDSAMYLCASSLGTSGMETQYFGPGTRLLVL.

This clone was picked up one time. V is TRBV18 and J is TRBJ1-2, with D possibly matching TRBD1 (6 bases). The V and J ends lost 4 bases and 8 bases respectively, with 20 bases between them. This CDR3 spans 15 amino acids. In germline, CDR1 is KGHSH, CDR2 LQKENI. CDR3 region: CASSRTTGGYRGYTF. The CDR3 coding sequence is TGTGCCAGCTCACGGACGACAGGAGGCTATCGAGGCTACACCTTC.

The rearrangement uses TRBV6-5 and TRBJ2-7, with D perhaps TRBD1 (6 bases). The ends were cut back, 5 bases at V and 2 bases at J, with 10 bases in the middle. This CDR3 has 13 amino acids. Per the germline V gene, CDR1 is MNHEY and CDR2 is SVGAGI. The CDR3 sequence is CASSRQVPYEQYF. CDR3 coding DNA: TGTGCCAGCAGTAGACAGGTGCCCTACGAGCAGTACTTC.

The rearrangement joins TRBV5-1 to TRBJ2-1, with 7 bases matching TRBD1. This CDR3 region has 15 residues. With 0 bases clipped from V and 3 bases from J, the junction kept 3 bases outside the gene matches. CDR1 is SGHRS, CDR2 YFSETQ, per germline. The CDR3 spells CASSLGTGVYNEQFF. In nucleotides, the CDR3 is TGCGCCAGCAGCTTGGGGACAGGCGTCTACAATGAGCAGTTCTTC.